This passage covers 27 T cell receptor beta chains from one sample sequenced in a study of vaccination and CD4 T cells after COVID-19. Cultured CD4+ T cells had their DNA profiled by the Oncomine TCR Beta short-read assay. A single record per CDR3 protein comes from TCRdb applying MiXCR to the PCR reads. There are about 10,000 distinct CDR3 sequences in the sample; around 50% occur only once, and 25% to 35% lies in the top ten. Their recognized antigens are unknown. This sample's treatment: roughly ten-day PBMC culture with coronavirus spike peptide pools or control peptides (ViraFEST assay). The material sequenced was CD4+ T cells from blood, cultured in vitro. These TCRs come from a human donor who had recovered from COVID-19.

The V and J genes are TRBV18 and TRBJ2-7; a weak D match, TRBD2 (5 bases). The germline V and J ends were trimmed by 5 bases and 2 bases, with 7 bases remaining between them. Germline V gives CDR1 KGHSH, CDR2 LQKENI. The CDR3 runs to 12 residues. CDR3 residues: CASSWRPYEQYF. The CDR3 DNA is TGTGCCAGCTCATGGAGGCCCTACGAGCAGTACTTC.

This chain connects TRBV2 to TRBJ1-1, with D possibly being TRBD1 (5 bases). V was clipped by 2 bases and J by 5 bases, with 12 bases between them. The CDR3 length is 14 residues. Germline CDR1 reads SNHLY; CDR2 reads FYNNEI. The CDR3, as DNA: TGTGCCAGCAGTGAACTCTCGGGACCGACTGAAGCTTTCTTT. It encodes CASSELSGPTEAFF.

This clonotype occurred once. The CDR3 DNA reads as TGCGCCAGCAGCCAAGCGCACGTGGGGGTAGGGACTGGAAACACCATATATTTT. It translates to CASSQAHVGVGTGNTIYF. The chain combines TRBV4-1 with TRBJ1-3; D perhaps matches TRBD1 (5 bases). Germline CDR1 MGHRA, CDR2 YSYEKL. V shed 1 base and J shed 2 bases, with 18 bases lying between them. CDR3 size: 18 residues.

The chain uses TRBV6-1 and TRBJ2-3; no definite D call. The germline CDR1 and CDR2 sequences are MNHNS and SASEGT. Trimming took 5 bases from V and 2 from J, leaving 11 bases between them. CDR3 length: 14 residues. The CDR3 spells CASSRRTYTDTQYF. The CDR3, as DNA: TGTGCCAGCAGTAGACGGACCTACACAGATACGCAGTATTTT.

The V and J genes are TRBV15 and TRBJ2-2; D is possibly TRBD1 (6 bases). The V end lost 2 bases, the J end lost 5 bases, and 9 bases lay between the germline ends. CDR1 and CDR2 from the germline V gene are LNHNV and YYDKDF (reference sequence). This CDR3 has 14 amino acids. The CDR3 region is CATSRTRGTGELFF. CDR3 nucleotide sequence: TGTGCCACCAGCAGAACAAGGGGGACCGGGGAGCTGTTTTTT.

The chain combines TRBV5-1 with TRBJ1-1; D perhaps matches TRBD1 (5 bases). The CDR3 runs 17 residues. Germline V gives CDR1 SGHRS, CDR2 YFSETQ. The ends were cut back, 0 bases at V and 4 bases at J, with 19 bases in the middle. The CDR3 region is CASSLVGGEGQGTEAFF. Here the CDR3 DNA reads TGCGCCAGCAGCTTGGTTGGGGGAGAGGGGCAAGGCACTGAAGCTTTCTTT.

CDR3: CASSTLADSSGNTGELFF. CDR3 DNA: TGTGCCAGCAGTACCCTAGCGGATTCGTCGGGGAACACCGGGGAGCTGTTTTTT. The V call is TRBV6-1, the J call TRBJ2-2; 7 bases map to TRBD2. Germline CDR1 and CDR2: MNHNS and SASEGT. V lost 5 bases to trimming and J lost 1 base; unmatched junction nucleotides: 13. This CDR3 spans 18 amino acids.

This clonotype came up a few times. V is TRBV20-1 and J is TRBJ1-6, with D uncertain. V was clipped by 5 bases and J by 0 bases, with 23 bases between them. CDR3 length: 19 residues. Germline V lookup: CDR1 DFQATT, CDR2 SNEGSKA (reference sequence). CDR3 sequence reads: CSAPSRTGILSSYNSPLHF. DNA of the CDR3: TGCAGTGCTCCCTCCCGGACGGGCATCTTGAGCTCCTATAATTCACCCCTCCACTTT.

The chain joins TRBV29-1 to TRBJ1-2; D is perhaps TRBD1 (5 bases). Per the germline V gene, CDR1 is SQVTM and CDR2 is ANQGSEA. CDR3 size: 13 residues. The ends were cut back, 3 bases at V and 8 bases at J, with 16 bases in the middle. The CDR3 region is CSVDSQGIGGYTF. DNA of the CDR3: TGCAGCGTTGATAGTCAGGGAATAGGGGGCTACACCTTC.

The rearrangement links TRBV2 to TRBJ2-7; the match to TRBD2 covers 8 bases. Per the germline V gene, CDR1 is SNHLY and CDR2 is FYNNEI. V shed 7 bases, J shed 6 bases, and the junction held 8 bases outside the gene matches. CDR3 length equals 13 residues. CDR3 sequence: CASTTLTSGEQYF. In DNA form, the CDR3 reads TGTGCCAGCACCACACTAACTAGCGGCGAGCAGTACTTC.

This clonotype was recorded a few times. The V gene is TRBV6-2 or TRBV6-3, the J gene TRBJ2-2; 7 bases fit TRBD1. This CDR3 region has 15 residues. Unmatched junction bases numbered 8, after V lost 2 bases and J lost 8 bases. The V gene's germline CDR1 is MNHEY and CDR2 SVGEGT. DNA for the CDR3: TGTGCCAGCAGTTACCTGAACAGGGGAACTGGGGAGCTGTTTTTT. It codes for CASSYLNRGTGELFF.

The gene calls are TRBV2 and TRBJ1-1; no reliable D call. The germline gives CDR1 SNHLY, CDR2 FYNNEI. Trimming cost V 4 bases and J 0 bases, with 9 bases left between them. The CDR3 covers 14 residues. CDR3 coding DNA: TGTGCCAGCAGTGTCGGGCGGGTGAACACTGAAGCTTTCTTT. This translates into CASSVGRVNTEAFF.

The chain joins TRBV6-1 to TRBJ2-7, with D maybe TRBD1 (6 bases). Germline V gene sequence: CDR1 MNHNS, CDR2 SASEGT. V gave up 5 bases and J gave up 0 bases, with 14 bases separating them. There are 15 residues in the CDR3. CDR3 coding DNA: TGTGCCAGCAGTACCGGGACACCAAGCTCCTACGAGCAGTACTTC. Amino acids: CASSTGTPSSYEQYF.

This clonotype occurred once. The chain carries TRBV10-3 and TRBJ1-6; D perhaps matches TRBD1 (5 bases). CDR1 is ENHRY, CDR2 SYGVKD, per germline. The V end was cut by 6 bases, the J end by 10 bases, with 13 bases between. The CDR3 is 13 amino acids. CDR3 sequence: CAIRGQENSPLHF. The CDR3 DNA follows: TGTGCCATCAGAGGACAAGAAAACTCACCCCTCCACTTT.

The table lists this clonotype with a count of one. The chain joins TRBV4-1 to TRBJ1-1; tentative D call: TRBD1 (5 bases). The CDR3 consists of 15 residues. Germline values: CDR1 MGHRA, CDR2 YSYEKL. Trimming left V 0 bases short and J 4 bases short, with 12 bases between. The chain's CDR3 is CASSQDMGGFTEAFF. The CDR3 coding sequence is TGCGCCAGCAGCCAAGATATGGGGGGATTCACTGAAGCTTTCTTT.

This rearrangement joins TRBV12-3 or TRBV12-4 to TRBJ2-5; D is possibly TRBD1 or TRBD2 (6 bases each). Trimming took off 4 bases at V and 1 base at J, with 10 bases between the two ends. The CDR3 is 14 residues long. The CDR3 spells CASSSGGLQETQYF. The CDR3 bases are TGTGCCAGCAGTTCCGGGGGCCTCCAAGAGACCCAGTACTTC.

This clonotype was observed a handful of times. The rearrangement joins TRBV6-1 to TRBJ2-7; possibly TRBD1 or TRBD2 for D (5 bases each). This CDR3 is 15 amino acids long. Trimming left V 0 bases short and J 2 bases short, with 11 bases between. Germline V gene lookup returns CDR1 MNHNS and CDR2 SASEGT. The CDR3 loop reads CASSEAFGATYEQYF. The CDR3 DNA is TGTGCCAGCAGTGAAGCGTTCGGGGCTACCTACGAGCAGTACTTC.

This rearrangement joins TRBV30 to TRBJ1-6; perhaps TRBD1 as D (5 bases). Trimming pared 6 bases from V and 3 bases from J, leaving 21 bases between. This CDR3 comprises 17 residues. CDR1 and CDR2 (germline): GTSNPN, SVGIG (reference sequence). CDR3 amino acids: CACVLEPGRGYNSPLHF. The CDR3 bases are TGTGCCTGTGTTCTTGAACCGGGACGGGGCTATAATTCACCCCTCCACTTT. Full variable domain (missing parts from reference TRBV30 and TRBJ1-6): SQTIHQWPATLVQPVGSPLSLECTVEGTSNPNLYWYRQAAGRGLQLLFYSVGIGQISSEVPQNLSASRPQDRQFILSSKKLLLSDSGFYLCACVLEPGRGYNSPLHFGNGTRLTVT.

The chain is built from TRBV12-3 or TRBV12-4 and TRBJ1-2; weak D call: TRBD1 (6 bases). Trimming stripped 3 bases from V and 8 bases from J, with 13 bases between. The CDR3 consists of 13 residues. CDR3 residues: CASSFAPGGGYTF. CDR3 DNA sequence: TGTGCCAGCAGTTTTGCCCCCGGGGGCGGCTACACCTTC.

This chain uses TRBV12-3 or TRBV12-4 with TRBJ1-1; TRBD1 matches at 7 bases. CDR3 length: 14 residues. The ends lost 4 bases at V and 8 bases at J; junction bases unmatched: 10. The CDR3 is CASSSSRQGREAFF. DNA of the CDR3: TGTGCCAGCAGTTCTTCCCGACAGGGCCGAGAAGCTTTCTTT.

This clonotype was observed a handful of times. The gene calls are TRBV20-1 and TRBJ2-2; D unresolved. The germline CDR1 and CDR2 sequences are DFQATT and SNEGSKA (reference sequence). The germline V and J ends were trimmed by 6 bases and 5 bases, with 13 bases remaining between them. The CDR3 has 13 amino acids. The CDR3 loop is CSARRILTGELFF. The CDR3 DNA sequence: TGCAGTGCCCGCCGGATTTTAACCGGGGAGCTGTTTTTT.

This clonotype turned up a few times. The chain carries TRBV6-1 and TRBJ1-1; 8 nucleotides agree with TRBD1. Germline CDR1 reads MNHNS; CDR2 reads SASEGT. This CDR3 contains 13 residues. Trimming cost V 6 bases and J 4 bases; bases outside gene matches: 4. This chain's CDR3 is CASRDREGTEAFF. The CDR3 region has the DNA TGTGCCAGCAGGGACAGGGAGGGCACTGAAGCTTTCTTT.

This clonotype has a handful of counts. The chain has TRBV5-4 and TRBJ1-2; 11 bases fit TRBD1. This CDR3 comprises 16 residues. After removal of 4 bases from V and 4 bases from J, the junction contained 9 bases not matched to a gene. Germline V lookup: CDR1 SGHNT, CDR2 YYREEE (reference sequence). DNA of the CDR3: TGTGCCAGCAGCCCCGAGAGGACAGGGGGCGGCTATGGCTACACCTTC. Its protein is CASSPERTGGGYGYTF.

The chain combines TRBV6-5 with TRBJ2-7, with TRBD2 matching 12 bases. CDR1 is MNHEY, CDR2 SVGAGI, per germline. The CDR3 loop spans 16 amino acids. V lost 0 bases and J lost 5; bases outside the gene matches: 5. CDR3 protein: CASSYSTSGGSNEQYF. The CDR3 nucleotides read TGTGCCAGCAGTTACTCGACTAGCGGGGGATCCAACGAGCAGTACTTC.

A few counts support this clonotype. The CDR3 spells CASGLVPMNTEAFF. The DNA for the CDR3 is TGTGCTAGTGGTTTGGTACCCATGAACACTGAAGCTTTCTTT. V and J are TRBV12-5 and TRBJ1-1; D remains ambiguous. The germline V gene has CDR1 LGHNT and CDR2 FRNRAP. Trimming removed 0 bases at V and 0 bases at J, with 5 bases between. The CDR3 is made up of 14 amino acids.

The chain combines TRBV5-6 with TRBJ2-5; 9 nucleotides line up with TRBD1. The J segment lost 4 bases and the V segment lost 1 base, leaving 5 bases of the junction unmatched. CDR1 and CDR2 (germline): SGHDT, YYEEEE. The CDR3 has 15 amino acids. The CDR3 DNA follows: TGTGCCAGCAGCTTGCCGGGACAGGGCTCAGAGACCCAGTACTTC. Protein sequence: CASSLPGQGSETQYF.

This clonotype was detected a few times. The chain recombines TRBV6-1 with TRBJ1-6; 10 bases line up with TRBD1. CDR1 is MNHNS and CDR2 is SASEGT in the germline V gene. Unmatched junction bases numbered 3, after V lost 6 bases and J lost 7 bases. This CDR3 spans 14 amino acids. Here the CDR3 DNA reads TGTGCCAGCAGACTGGGACAGGGGAATTCACCCCTCCACTTT. It yields the protein CASRLGQGNSPLHF.